Described below is a single T cell receptor (beta chain) sequence and its context. There is no known antigen for this receptor. One base away there is no much larger clone; base qualities are not given. Explained via the paper, the treatment or condition label denotes: allogeneic hematopoietic cell transplantation with graft depleted of TCRalphabeta T cells and CD19 B cells. The children who served as transplant recipients had been given grafts of TCRalphabeta/CD19-depleted allogeneic hematopoietic cells. The data were obtained in a study of T-cell reconstitution after alpha-beta-depleted transplantation in children listed by TCRdb under 2016. With respect to the entire study: T-cell immune reconstitution after TCRalphabeta/CD19-depleted allogeneic hematopoietic cell transplantation in children was quantitatively tracked in the study by means of TCR repertoire profiling.

Study-wide findings and limitations: The high TCRbeta diversity at day 60 in some patients was ascribed to recipient T cells and intrathymic progenitors that had survived conditioning. About two months after transplant, the apparently early recovery of alphabetaT-cell counts reportedly depended on just several hundred clones that had expanded rapidly and came from non-depleted graft cells. Hyperexpanded clone frequencies declined over subsequent months; after one year, T-cell counts and TCRbeta diversity were mostly attributed to newly produced T cells.

The library was generated by PCR. Instrument used: Illumina HiSeq 2500. To normalize quantification of the TCRbeta repertoire, the TCR libraries were built with molecular barcoding that relied on unique molecular identifiers. In TCRdb, the public reads were trimmed at Q25 with fastp and aligned with MiXCR, with productive beta chains retained. Under each unique CDR3 protein, matching rows form one entry showing the most common genes and DNA. The sample yields some 87,000 distinct CDR3 sequences; roughly 16% were counted once. Around 19% of the sample is held by the ten biggest clonotypes. This sample comprised PBMCs, mostly from graft donor cells, obtained 180 days after TCRalphabeta/CD19-depleted stem cell transplant. The TCR comes from a male patient aged 2-10 years who had a stem cell transplant for acute lymphoblastic leukemia, so the T cells may come from the graft donor.

The sequenced DNA: TGTGCCACCAGTGATTCCAATCAGCCCCAGCATTTT. This yields the protein CATSDSNQPQHF. The chain was built from TRBV24-1 and TRBJ1-5; no D gene can be assigned with confidence. Trimming costs V 2 bases and J 3 bases, and their ends lie 1 base apart. The germline V gene encodes CDR1 KGHDR and CDR2 SFDVKD. Counted from cysteine to phenylalanine, this CDR3 has 12 amino acids. Left in the record is the CDR3 DNA by itself, 36 bases read in frame from the first base.